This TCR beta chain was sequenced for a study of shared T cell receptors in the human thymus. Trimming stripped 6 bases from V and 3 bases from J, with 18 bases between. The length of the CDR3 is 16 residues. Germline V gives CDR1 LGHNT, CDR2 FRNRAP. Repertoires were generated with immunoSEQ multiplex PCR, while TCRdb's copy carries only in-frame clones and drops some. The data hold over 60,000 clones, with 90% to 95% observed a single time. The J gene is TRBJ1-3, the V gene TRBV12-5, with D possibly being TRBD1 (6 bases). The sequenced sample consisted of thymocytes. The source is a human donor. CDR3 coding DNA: TGTGCTAGTGGATTTACCACAGGGAACTGTGGAAACACCATATATTTT. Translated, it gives CASGFTTGNCGNTIYF.